These 32 T cell receptor beta chains came from one sample sequenced in a study of beta chain features in type 1 diabetes. The isolated RNA, all of it, was reverse transcribed, so expressed TCRB transcripts were what got sequenced. Only in-frame clones appear in the TCRdb table, and some are missing; sequencing was by immunoSEQ multiplex PCR. The profile shows roughly 240,000 clones, about 14% of them singletons. The source material was naive CD4+ T cells from blood. The source is a woman in her forties in good health.

This clone was seen a few times. This chain links TRBV18 with TRBJ1-1; the D is unclear. Trimming shortened V by 2 bases and J by 0 bases, and 4 bases separated the two germline ends. The CDR3 is made up of 13 amino acids. Germline V lookup: CDR1 KGHSH, CDR2 LQKENI. The CDR3 sequence is CASSPSLNTEAFF. The CDR3 DNA follows: TGTGCCAGCTCACCATCGTTGAACACTGAAGCTTTCTTT. Full variable domain (rest looked up from reference TRBV18 and TRBJ1-1): NAGVMQNPRHLVRRRGQEARLRCSPMKGHSHVYWYRQLPEEGLKFMVYLQKENIIDESGMPKERFSAEFPKEGPSILRIQQVVRGDSAAYFCASSPSLNTEAFFGQGTRLTVV.

Remarks on this clone: Germline is not matched at one junction end, which may reflect a read error. The chain couples TRBV5-6 to TRBJ2-3; 9 bases are shared with TRBD2. CDR3 length equals 17 residues. CDR1 and CDR2 from the germline V gene are SGHDT and YYEEEE. CDR3 protein: CASSFWAGGRGTETQYF. The CDR3 DNA is TGTGCCAGCAGCTTCTGGGCGGGGGGGCGAGGCACAGAGACGCAGTATTTT.

This clone came up a few times. The DNA of the CDR3 is TGTGCCAGTAGTGATTACAGGAGGGGTGAAAAACTGTTTTTT. Translation gives CASSDYRRGEKLFF. This chain links TRBV19 with TRBJ1-4, with D maybe TRBD1 (5 bases). The V and J ends lost 5 bases and 7 bases respectively, with 14 bases between them. CDR3 length equals 14 residues. From germline, CDR1 is LNHDA and CDR2 SQIVND (reference sequence).

The CDR3 sequence is CASSPLPGLVKNIQYF. CDR3 DNA: TGTGCCAGCTCACCACTACCCGGTCTAGTCAAAAACATTCAGTACTTC. The chain uses TRBV18 and TRBJ2-4; D gene uncertain. The length of the CDR3 is 16 residues. Germline values: CDR1 KGHSH, CDR2 LQKENI. V shed 1 base and J shed 3 bases, with 13 bases lying between them.

This clone occurred once. The chain carries TRBV5-1 and TRBJ1-2; D possibly corresponds to TRBD1 (5 bases). The germline V and J ends were trimmed by 0 bases and 7 bases, with 16 bases remaining between them. The germline gives CDR1 SGHRS, CDR2 YFSETQ. The CDR3 consists of 15 residues. The CDR3 loop is CASSLVAGPSAGYTF. The CDR3 DNA reads as TGCGCCAGCAGCTTGGTAGCAGGGCCCTCAGCTGGCTACACCTTC.

This clone came up a few times. V gene TRBV5-1 combines with J gene TRBJ2-7, with 11 positions matching TRBD2. This CDR3 is built from 14 residues. J was trimmed by 10 bases and V by 0 bases; bases with no gene match: 6. Germline V gene lookup returns CDR1 SGHRS and CDR2 YFSETQ. CDR3 bases: TGCGCCAGCAGCTTGGTGACTAGCGGGGACCCCCAGTACTTC. Translation gives CASSLVTSGDPQYF. Variable domain in full (rest from reference TRBV5-1 and TRBJ2-7): KAGVTQTPRYLIKTRGQQVTLSCSPISGHRSVSWYQQTPGQGLQFLFEYFSETQRNKGNFPGRFSGRQFSNSRSEMNVSTLELGDSALYLCASSLVTSGDPQYFGPGTRLTVT.

The chain employs TRBV15 and TRBJ2-2, with 10 positions matching TRBD1. J was trimmed by 5 bases and V by 3 bases; bases with no gene match: 6. Germline V gives CDR1 LNHNV, CDR2 YYDKDF (reference sequence). The CDR3 consists of 16 residues. The DNA of the CDR3 is TGTGCCACCAGCAGGATCCAGGACAGGGGGACCGGGGAGCTGTTTTTT. Its protein is CATSRIQDRGTGELFF.

The sample holds a few counts of this clone. DNA of the CDR3: TGCGCCAGCAGCTTGGGGGAGGGGTACGAGCAGTACTTC. It codes for CASSLGEGYEQYF. This sequence joins TRBV5-1 and TRBJ2-7, with 7 bases identical to TRBD2. This CDR3 contains 13 residues. V was pared by 0 bases and J by 4 bases, with 1 base of the junction left unmatched. The germline CDR1 and CDR2 sequences are SGHRS and YFSETQ.

The chain carries TRBV27 and TRBJ2-2; TRBD2 might be the D (5 bases). V lost 5 bases, J lost 5 bases, and 9 bases lay in between. Per the germline V gene, CDR1 is MNHEY and CDR2 is SMNVEV (reference sequence). CDR3 length equals 13 residues. CDR3 in amino acids: CASSRTGTGELFF. CDR3 nucleotide sequence: TGTGCCAGCAGTCGCACGGGGACCGGGGAGCTGTTTTTT.

The V and J genes are TRBV23-1 and TRBJ1-1; no firm D call. TRBV23-1 has ORF status, its function being uncertain. This CDR3 region has 12 residues. Trimming stripped 2 bases from V and 6 bases from J, with 7 bases between. The CDR3 is CASSQAASEAFF. CDR3 sequence (DNA): TGCGCCAGCAGTCAAGCGGCATCTGAAGCTTTCTTT.

This clone has a handful of counts. The V call is TRBV5-4, the J call TRBJ1-2; 7 bases align to TRBD1. The CDR3 loop spans 14 amino acids. Trimming at V came to 4 bases and at J to 8 bases, leaving 11 bases not matched to a gene. Per the germline V gene, CDR1 is SGHNT and CDR2 is YYREEE (reference sequence). The CDR3 DNA sequence: TGTGCCAGCAGCCGACAAACAGGGGAAGGCGGCTACACCTTC. It encodes CASSRQTGEGGYTF.

The sample holds a few counts of this clone. J is TRBJ1-5 and V is TRBV5-4, with a possible D match to TRBD1 (5 bases). Germline loops: CDR1 SGHNT, CDR2 YYREEE (reference sequence). This CDR3 contains 15 residues. Trimming took off 0 bases at V and 9 bases at J, with 16 bases between the two ends. The CDR3 sequence is CASSLGGATPRPQHF. The CDR3 DNA reads TGTGCCAGCAGCTTGGGTGGGGCCACCCCTCGGCCCCAGCATTTT.

There are a few counts of this clone. This chain links TRBV9 with TRBJ2-3, with a weak D call TRBD2 (5 bases). CDR3 length: 15 amino acids. Trimming left V 4 bases short and J 0 bases short, with 12 bases between. Germline loops: CDR1 SGDLS, CDR2 YYNGEE. Here the CDR3 DNA reads TGTGCCAGCAGCCCCCTTCGGGGAAGCACAGATACGCAGTATTTT. This gives the protein CASSPLRGSTDTQYF.

V and J are TRBV10-1 and TRBJ2-5; perhaps TRBD1 as D (5 bases). Germline V gene data show CDR1 as WNHNN and CDR2 as SYGVQD (reference sequence). V lost 5 bases and J 2 bases, leaving 9 bases between the germline ends. The CDR3 is 13 residues long. The CDR3 protein is CASSRTPQETQYF. CDR3 coding DNA: TGCGCCAGCAGTAGGACACCGCAAGAGACCCAGTACTTC.

The CDR3 sequence: CATSRGRGRADTQYF. CDR3 DNA sequence: TGTGCCACCAGCAGAGGAAGGGGCAGGGCAGATACGCAGTATTTT. J is TRBJ2-3 and V is TRBV15; D may be TRBD1 (5 bases). CDR1 and CDR2 (germline): LNHNV, YYDKDF (reference sequence). The CDR3 totals 15 residues. V was shortened by 1 base and J by 4 bases, with 12 bases between the two germline ends.

The chain recombines TRBV4-1 with TRBJ2-7, with a tentative D call TRBD2 (5 bases). Germline CDR1 reads MGHRA; CDR2 reads YSYEKL. This CDR3 contains 15 residues. V lost 4 bases and J lost 3, with 16 bases in between. For the CDR3, the DNA is TGCGCCAGCAGCCTCCTCCACGGAGGATACTACGAGCAGTACTTC. Encoded protein: CASSLLHGGYYEQYF.

The J gene is TRBJ2-7, the V gene TRBV6-1, with 11 bases identical to TRBD1. The CDR3 spans 15 residues. Unmatched junction bases numbered 9, after V lost 8 bases and J lost 3 bases. Germline CDR1 MNHNS, CDR2 SASEGT. CDR3 in DNA: TGTGCCAGCGGGCTCTCCGGGACAGGGGGCTACGAGCAGTACTTC. As protein: CASGLSGTGGYEQYF.

This clone appeared many times. The chain couples TRBV7-2 to TRBJ2-5; 7 positions agree with TRBD2. Losses at the gene ends were 8 bases for V and 2 bases for J; bases not matched to a gene: 8. Germline V lookup: CDR1 SGHTA, CDR2 FQGNSA. This CDR3 is built from 14 residues. As DNA, the CDR3 is TGTGCCAGCTCGGGGGGTTGGGGGCAAGAGACCCAGTACTTC. Amino acid sequence: CASSGGWGQETQYF.

The J gene is TRBJ1-4, the V gene TRBV2, with a tentative D call TRBD1 (6 bases). This CDR3 is 14 amino acids long. Germline V CDR1 and CDR2: SNHLY, FYNNEI. V was cut by 9 bases and J by 4 bases, with 15 bases left in between. The CDR3 protein is CASDPGGLNEKLFF. CDR3 bases: TGTGCCAGTGACCCGGGGGGGCTTAATGAAAAACTGTTTTTT.

The table lists this clone with a few counts. The chain links TRBV19 to TRBJ1-1; D uncertain. Trimming removed 5 bases from V and 1 base from J, with 11 bases in between. Germline CDR1 LNHDA, CDR2 SQIVND (reference sequence). The CDR3 is 14 amino acids. CDR3 sequence (DNA): TGTGCCAGTAGTCGAGGGTGGACGAACACTGAAGCTTTCTTT. Encoded protein: CASSRGWTNTEAFF.

J is TRBJ2-5 and V is TRBV5-1; 8 positions match TRBD2. V was clipped by 5 bases and J by 2 bases; unmatched bases: 17. The germline V gene encodes CDR1 SGHRS and CDR2 YFSETQ. CDR3 length equals 18 residues. The CDR3 sequence is CASRTFATSGGRQETQYF. CDR3 in DNA: TGCGCCAGCAGAACCTTTGCTACCAGCGGGGGCCGACAAGAGACCCAGTACTTC.

CDR3: CASSLRLAGVGPHNEQFF. The DNA of the CDR3 is TGCGCCAGCAGCTTGAGACTAGCGGGGGTAGGTCCGCACAATGAGCAGTTCTTC. V is TRBV5-1 and J is TRBJ2-1; 12 bases map to TRBD2. CDR1 is SGHRS, CDR2 YFSETQ, per germline. This CDR3 is built from 18 residues. Unmatched junction bases numbered 10, after V lost 1 base and J lost 5 bases.

This clone was counted between two and nine times. The chain joins TRBV5-4 to TRBJ2-3, with TRBD2 matching 9 bases. V shed 3 bases, J shed 6 bases, and the junction held 5 bases outside the gene matches. This CDR3 is 14 amino acids long. CDR1 is SGHNT and CDR2 is YYREEE in the germline V gene (reference sequence). The CDR3 DNA sequence: TGTGCCAGCAGCTCTAGACTAGCGGTGGATACGCAGTATTTT. Translation: CASSSRLAVDTQYF. The variable domain in full, completed from reference TRBV5-4 and TRBJ2-3, reads ETGVTQSPTHLIKTRGQQVTLRCSSQSGHNTVSWYQQALGQGPQFIFQYYREEENGRGNFPPRFSGLQFPNYSSELNVNALELDDSALYLCASSSRLAVDTQYFGPGTRLTVL.

This clone was found a few times. This sequence joins TRBV6-1 and TRBJ2-5, with D possibly matching TRBD2 (5 bases). V was trimmed by 2 bases and J by 5 bases, leaving 18 bases between them. Germline-derived CDR1 and CDR2 are MNHNS and SASEGT. The CDR3 is made up of 16 amino acids. The CDR3 sequence is CASSEPTTPRRETQYF. In nucleotides, the CDR3 is TGTGCCAGCAGTGAACCGACGACCCCTAGGAGGGAGACCCAGTACTTC.

This clone was observed at least ten times. This chain's CDR3 is CASSRDRTGASEQYF. CDR3 coding DNA: TGTGCCAGCAGCCGGGACCGGACAGGAGCCAGCGAGCAGTACTTC. The chain recombines TRBV7-2 with TRBJ2-7, with 7 bases identical to TRBD1. With 5 bases clipped from V and 6 bases from J, the junction kept 13 bases outside the gene matches. This CDR3 spans 15 amino acids. Germline-derived CDR1 and CDR2 are SGHTA and FQGNSA.

J is TRBJ1-5 and V is TRBV19; weak D call: TRBD1 (6 bases). Looked up from germline, CDR1 is LNHDA and CDR2 is SQIVND (reference sequence). Trimming cost V 5 bases and J 7 bases, with 12 bases left between them. This CDR3 is 13 amino acids long. The CDR3 region is CASSRTGRQPQHF. In DNA, the CDR3 is TGTGCCAGTAGTCGTACAGGGCGGCAGCCCCAGCATTTT.

This clone was seen a few times. The chain combines TRBV11-2 with TRBJ2-5, with 9 nucleotides matching TRBD2. Germline trimming cut 0 bases from V and 0 bases from J; bases unmatched to any gene: 2. CDR1 and CDR2 from the germline V gene are SGHAT and FQNNGV. There are 16 residues in the CDR3. The CDR3 bases are TGTGCCAGCAGCTTAGATTTAGCGGGAGACCAAGAGACCCAGTACTTC. Residues: CASSLDLAGDQETQYF.

The V call is TRBV4-3, the J call TRBJ2-7; no definite D call. Trimming left V 4 bases short and J 4 bases short, with 5 bases between. The CDR3 contains 11 residues. Germline V lookup: CDR1 LGHNA, CDR2 YSLEER. The CDR3 here is CASSRGYEQYF. The CDR3 nucleotides are TGCGCCAGCAGCCGCGGATACGAGCAGTACTTC.

This clone was seen a handful of times. This chain uses TRBV18 with TRBJ1-1; the D gene is possibly TRBD1 (6 bases). Trimming took 4 bases from V and 0 from J, leaving 9 bases between them. Germline CDR1 KGHSH, CDR2 LQKENI. The CDR3 is 14 amino acids. The CDR3 sequence: CASSQTGMNTEAFF. Here the CDR3 DNA reads TGTGCCAGCTCACAGACAGGAATGAACACTGAAGCTTTCTTT.

Only a few counts were recorded for this clone. V and J are TRBV7-2 and TRBJ2-4; 9 bases match TRBD1. The CDR3 consists of 17 residues. Per the germline V gene, CDR1 is SGHTA and CDR2 is FQGNSA. J lost 0 bases, V lost 1 base, and 4 bases had no gene match. DNA of the CDR3: TGTGCCAGCAGCTTAGAGGCGGGACAGGGAGCCAAAAACATTCAGTACTTC. Encoded protein: CASSLEAGQGAKNIQYF.

This clone was seen a handful of times. V and J are TRBV5-1 and TRBJ2-5; D is undetermined. Germline V gene data show CDR1 as SGHRS and CDR2 as YFSETQ. The CDR3 consists of 12 residues. V dropped 2 bases and J dropped 1 base, with 3 bases sitting between them. DNA of the CDR3: TGCGCCAGCAGCTTCGGCCAAGAGACCCAGTACTTC. This gives the protein CASSFGQETQYF.

The J gene is TRBJ2-5, the V gene TRBV27; TRBD1 matches at 7 bases. Germline lookup yields CDR1 MNHEY and CDR2 SMNVEV (reference sequence). V lost 6 bases to trimming and J lost 0 bases; unmatched junction nucleotides: 10. There are 16 residues in the CDR3. CDR3 nucleotide sequence: TGTGCCAGCAGAAAAACCGGGACAGCATACCAAGAGACCCAGTACTTC. As protein: CASRKTGTAYQETQYF.